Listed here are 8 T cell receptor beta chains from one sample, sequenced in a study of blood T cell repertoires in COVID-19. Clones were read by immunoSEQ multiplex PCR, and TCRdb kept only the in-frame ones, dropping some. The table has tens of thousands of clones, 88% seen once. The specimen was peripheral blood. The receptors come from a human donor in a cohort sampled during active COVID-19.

The CDR3 region has the DNA TGCAGCGTCTCACAATCGGGAGGCGGCTACGAGCAGTACTTC. Translating it yields CSVSQSGGGYEQYF. The chain carries TRBV29-1 and TRBJ2-7, with 7 nucleotides matching TRBD2. This CDR3 has 14 residues. Unmatched junction bases numbered 11, after V lost 6 bases and J lost 3 bases. Per germline, CDR1 SQVTM and CDR2 ANQGSEA.

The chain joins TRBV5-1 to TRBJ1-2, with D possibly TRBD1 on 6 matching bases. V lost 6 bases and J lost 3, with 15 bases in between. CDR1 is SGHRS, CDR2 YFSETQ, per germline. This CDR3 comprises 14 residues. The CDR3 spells CASTFGGLDYGYTF. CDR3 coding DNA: TGCGCCAGCACCTTCGGGGGGCTTGACTATGGCTACACCTTC.

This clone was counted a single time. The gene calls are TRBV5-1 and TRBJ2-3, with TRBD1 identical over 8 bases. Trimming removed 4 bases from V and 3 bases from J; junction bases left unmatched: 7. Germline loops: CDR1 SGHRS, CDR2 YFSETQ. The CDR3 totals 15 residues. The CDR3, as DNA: TGCGCCAGCAGCGAATCAGGGGGCCGTACAGATACGCAGTATTTT. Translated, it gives CASSESGGRTDTQYF.

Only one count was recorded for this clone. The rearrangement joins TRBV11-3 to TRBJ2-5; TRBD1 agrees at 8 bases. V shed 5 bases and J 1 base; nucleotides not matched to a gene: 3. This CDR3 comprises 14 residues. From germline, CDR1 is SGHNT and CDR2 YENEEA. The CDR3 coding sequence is TGTGCCAGCAGCCCTGGACAGGGCCAAGAGACCCAGTACTTC. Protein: CASSPGQGQETQYF.

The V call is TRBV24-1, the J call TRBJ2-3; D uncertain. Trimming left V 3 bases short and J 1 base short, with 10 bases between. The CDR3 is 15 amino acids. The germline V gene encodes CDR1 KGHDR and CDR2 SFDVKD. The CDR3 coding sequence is TGTGCCACCAGTGATGCTGACCGGGGCACAGATACGCAGTATTTT. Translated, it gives CATSDADRGTDTQYF.

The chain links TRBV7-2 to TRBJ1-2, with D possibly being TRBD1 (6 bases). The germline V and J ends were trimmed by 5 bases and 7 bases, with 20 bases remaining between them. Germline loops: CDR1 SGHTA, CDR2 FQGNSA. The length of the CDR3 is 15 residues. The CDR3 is CASSPSGQSIRGYTF. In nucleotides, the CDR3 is TGTGCCAGCAGCCCCTCGGGACAATCTATTCGTGGCTACACCTTC.

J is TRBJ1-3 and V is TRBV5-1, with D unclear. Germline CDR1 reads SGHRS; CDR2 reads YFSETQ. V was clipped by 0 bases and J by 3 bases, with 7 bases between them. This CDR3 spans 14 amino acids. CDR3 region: CASSLGGYGNTIYF. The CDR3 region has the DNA TGCGCCAGCAGCTTGGGAGGTTATGGAAACACCATATATTTT. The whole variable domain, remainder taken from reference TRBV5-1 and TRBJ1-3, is KAGVTQTPRYLIKTRGQQVTLSCSPISGHRSVSWYQQTPGQGLQFLFEYFSETQRNKGNFPGRFSGRQFSNSRSEMNVSTLELGDSALYLCASSLGGYGNTIYFGEGSWLTVV.

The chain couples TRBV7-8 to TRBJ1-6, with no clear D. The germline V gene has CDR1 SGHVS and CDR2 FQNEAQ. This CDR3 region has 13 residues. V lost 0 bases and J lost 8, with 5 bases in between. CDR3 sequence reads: CASSLAQDSPLHF. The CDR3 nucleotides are TGTGCCAGCAGCTTAGCTCAGGATTCACCCCTCCACTTT.